This TCR beta chain emerged from a study of molecular identifiers for immune sequencing clone quantification. Study background: Sequencing covered four of five parts into which replicate RNA from approximately 20,000 or 98,000 naive CD8 cells was split.

TCRdb processed the PCR reads anew with MiXCR; each CDR3 protein has one entry. The sample yields about 630,000 distinct CDR3 sequences, roughly 23% seen once. Sorted cells numbering about 19,000 to 1,100,000, with 10%, 30% or 50% RNA, yielded the naive CD8 libraries. CD8+CD4-CCR7+CD45RA+ sorting gave the naive CD8 T cells. Germline V CDR1 and CDR2: LGHDT, YNNKEL (reference sequence). With 0 bases clipped from V and 2 bases from J, the junction kept 5 bases outside the gene matches. This CDR3 region has 16 residues. This clonotype has more than one count but fewer than ten. Sequencing was performed on naive CD8+ T cells from blood, with Jurkat cell RNA spiked in. Specified subset: FACS-sorted CD8+CD4-CCR7+CD45RA+ naive T cells. This clonotype originated in a human donor in good health. Some libraries in this study had Jurkat cell RNA spiked in. V gene TRBV3-1 combines with J gene TRBJ2-7; 9 bases fit TRBD2. DNA for the CDR3: TGTGCCAGCAGCCAAGATCCGGCTAGCGGGACCTACGAGCAGTACTTC. This translates into CASSQDPASGTYEQYF.